These T cell receptor beta chains were read from a single sample in a study of shared clonotypes between healthy human individuals. Libraries were prepared by immunoSEQ multiplex PCR; TCRdb keeps only in-frame clonotypes and omits some of them. The sample has about 820,000 clones, 90% to 95% seen once. The sequencing sample was made of naive CD8+ T cells sorted from blood. Source of these receptors: a man aged 25-40 years in good health. Each CDR3 is given with its conserved first and last residue. D genes are given only for firm matches. Rows give clone size only sometimes, using once, few, many, or a class for an expanded clone.

TGTGCCAGCACAAAAGGACAGGGGGCTAGTCAGCCCCAGCATTTT | CASTKGQGASQPQHF | once | TRBD1 | TRBJ1-5 | TRBV6-1
TGTGCCAGCAGGAGGACTAGCGGGTACAATGAGCAGTTCTTC | CASRRTSGYNEQFF | - | TRBD2 | TRBJ2-1 | TRBV13
TGTGCCAGCACAGCAGGGCTAGCGGTCCACAATGAGCAGTTCTTC | CASTAGLAVHNEQFF | - | TRBD2 | TRBJ2-1 | TRBV9
TGCGCCAGCAGCCAAGAGAGTGGTAGGGCGGGAGAGCAGTACTTC | CASSQESGRAGEQYF | - | - | TRBJ2-7 | TRBV4-3
TGTGCTAGCAGTCCAGGACTAGCGGGACCTCACGTCACAGATACGCAGTATTTT | CASSPGLAGPHVTDTQYF | - | TRBD2 | TRBJ2-3 | TRBV7-7
TGTGCCAGCAGCTTAGTAGCTAGCGCTAGCACAGATACGCAGTATTTT | CASSLVASASTDTQYF | - | - | TRBJ2-3 | TRBV7-8
TGCGCCAGCAGCACGACAGGGGGTTACGAGCAGTACTTC | CASSTTGGYEQYF | - | TRBD1 | TRBJ2-7 | TRBV5-1
TGTGCCAGCAGCTCCCAGGGACAGGGAATAGATACGCAGTATTTT | CASSSQGQGIDTQYF | once | TRBD1 | TRBJ2-3 | TRBV9
TGTGCCAGCAGTCCAGGACTGGGCACAGATACGCAGTATTTT | CASSPGLGTDTQYF | - | - | TRBJ2-3 | TRBV11-3
TGTGCCAGCAGTCCTCTGGACAGGGGGCGCCAGGGACTACGTTACAATGAGCAGTTCTTC | CASSPLDRGRQGLRYNEQFF | - | TRBD1 | TRBJ2-1 | TRBV28
TGTGCCAGCAGTATGAGGACTTCGAGCTCCTACAATGAGCAGTTCTTC | CASSMRTSSSYNEQFF | - | - | TRBJ2-1 | TRBV11-2
TGTGCCAGCAGCTTAATACTAACAAGCTACGAGCAGTACTTC | CASSLILTSYEQYF | - | - | TRBJ2-7 | TRBV7-8
TGTGCCAGCAGCGTAGGGGCGGGGTTCTACGAGCAGTACTTC | CASSVGAGFYEQYF | once | - | TRBJ2-7 | TRBV9
TGTGCCAGCAGCCAAGATCCCTCGGGACAGGGAGCTAACTATGGCTACACCTTC | CASSQDPSGQGANYGYTF | - | TRBD1 | TRBJ1-2 | TRBV4-2
TGTGCCATCACCAGCGAGTACAGTGAGCAGTTCTTC | CAITSEYSEQFF | - | - | TRBJ2-1 | TRBV10-3
TGTGCCAGCAGCTTGGAGCTAGCGGGACTTAACACCGGGGAGCTGTTTTTT | CASSLELAGLNTGELFF | - | TRBD2 | TRBJ2-2 | TRBV5-5
TGTGCCAGCGGTCTCCCGGGGAGCGGGAGCTACGAGCAGTACTTC | CASGLPGSGSYEQYF | - | TRBD2 | TRBJ2-7 | TRBV27
TGTGCCAGCTCCGGGAGCGAACTCAATGAGCAGTTCTTC | CASSGSELNEQFF | - | - | TRBJ2-1 | TRBV6-5
TGTGCCAGCACCCCGGGGGGGACCAATGACGAGCAGTACTTC | CASTPGGTNDEQYF | many | TRBD2 | TRBJ2-7 | TRBV9
TGTGCCAGTAGTATAGAGGCTGGAGGGAGCTCCTACAATGAGCAGTTCTTC | CASSIEAGGSSYNEQFF | - | - | TRBJ2-1 | TRBV19
TGTGCCAGCAGTTTTGGGCAGGGGGCAGTGAATGAGCAGTTCTTC | CASSFGQGAVNEQFF | - | TRBD1 | TRBJ2-1 | TRBV28
TGTGCCAGCAGTGATCCGGCCTGGACTAGCGGTTACTCAGATACGCAGTATTTT | CASSDPAWTSGYSDTQYF | - | TRBD2 | TRBJ2-3 | TRBV25-1
TGTGCCAGCAGTGAGGGGGGGAATGAGCAGTTCTTC | CASSEGGNEQFF | - | TRBD2 | TRBJ2-1 | TRBV2
TGTGCCTGGAGTGAAGCCGACAGGGGGGAAATCTATGGCTACACCTTC | CAWSEADRGEIYGYTF | - | TRBD1 | TRBJ1-2 | TRBV30
TGTGCCAGTAGTCCGGGACTAGCGGGAGGGCCTCCCCCCACAGATACGCAGTATTTT | CASSPGLAGGPPPTDTQYF | - | TRBD2 | TRBJ2-3 | TRBV19
TGCAGCGTTGGGGAAGTCTCCTCCTACGAGCAGTACTTC | CSVGEVSSYEQYF | - | - | TRBJ2-7 | TRBV29-1
TGTGCCAGTCAGGCGGGAGGGCCTAATGAGCAGTTCTTC | CASQAGGPNEQFF | few | TRBD2 | TRBJ2-1 | TRBV19
TGTGCCAGCAGCCCTTTTGGGGGAACGGGACTCCTGGGGGAGCAGTACTTC | CASSPFGGTGLLGEQYF | - | - | TRBJ2-7 | TRBV7-6
TGTGCCAGCAGCTTGGGCGCCGGGGACGCCTACAATGAGCAGTTCTTC | CASSLGAGDAYNEQFF | - | - | TRBJ2-1 | TRBV5-6
TGTGCCAGCAGTGCCGGGACAGGAGCCACCAATGAGCAGTTCTTC | CASSAGTGATNEQFF | - | TRBD1 | TRBJ2-1 | TRBV6-5
TGTGCCAGTAGTCCGGGACTAGCGGGATTGAATGAGCAGTTCTTC | CASSPGLAGLNEQFF | - | TRBD2 | TRBJ2-1 | TRBV19
TGTGCCAGCAGCGTAGTGAGTGGGAGCTCCTACGAGCAGTACTTC | CASSVVSGSSYEQYF | - | - | TRBJ2-7 | TRBV9
TGTGCCAGCAGTTACTTTCAGACAGGGATGGACTATGGCTACACCTTC | CASSYFQTGMDYGYTF | - | TRBD1 | TRBJ1-2 | TRBV6-5
TGTGCCAGCAGCCAGGCACAGGCGACCCAAAACACCGGGGAGCTGTTTTTT | CASSQAQATQNTGELFF | - | - | TRBJ2-2 | TRBV14
TGCGCCAGCAGCCAAACCCCCCTAGGAGCGCAGTTCTTC | CASSQTPLGAQFF | - | - | TRBJ2-1 | TRBV4-1
TGTGCCAGCAGTTTTGAAGGGGGATGGGCAGGGCAGACCTACGAGCAGTACTTC | CASSFEGGWAGQTYEQYF | - | - | TRBJ2-7 | TRBV28
TGTGCCAGCAGCCTAACAGGGCCCAAATCTGAAGCTTTCTTT | CASSLTGPKSEAFF | - | - | TRBJ1-1 | TRBV7-6
TGTGCCAGCAGCCAGGAAAACAGGGTAGGAGGAGGAAACACCATATATTTT | CASSQENRVGGGNTIYF | - | - | TRBJ1-3 | TRBV4-2
TGCGCCAGCAGCCAAGGGCGTAGCTCCTACAATGAGCAGTTCTTC | CASSQGRSSYNEQFF | - | - | TRBJ2-1 | TRBV4-3
TGTGCCAGCAGTTTACAAAGAGGGGGGGGTACTGAAGCTTTCTTT | CASSLQRGGGTEAFF | - | - | TRBJ1-1 | TRBV27
TGTGCCAGCACCGCCGGACTAGCGGGCTGGAATGAGCAGTTCTTC | CASTAGLAGWNEQFF | - | TRBD2 | TRBJ2-1 | TRBV27
TGCGCCAGCACTTTAGGGACAGGGATTTTCCACGAGCAGTACTTC | CASTLGTGIFHEQYF | - | TRBD1 | TRBJ2-7 | TRBV5-1
TGTGCCAGCTCACCAGGGACTAGGTACAATGAGCAGTTCTTC | CASSPGTRYNEQFF | - | TRBD2 | TRBJ2-1 | TRBV18
TGTGCCAGCGGGGGGACCGGGGAGCTGTTTTTT | CASGGTGELFF | - | - | TRBJ2-2 | TRBV9
TGCGCCAGCAGTGAAGGGCAGGTCTTCTACGAGCAGTACTTC | CASSEGQVFYEQYF | - | - | TRBJ2-7 | TRBV10-2
TGTGCCAGCAGTGAAGCACCAAACACTGAAGCTTTCTTT | CASSEAPNTEAFF | - | - | TRBJ1-1 | TRBV6-1
TGTGCCAGCAGTCACAGGGTCCAAGAGACCCAGTACTTC | CASSHRVQETQYF | - | - | TRBJ2-5 | TRBV28
TGTGCCAGCAGCTTAATGGGACAGCCCCAGCATTTT | CASSLMGQPQHF | - | - | TRBJ1-5 | TRBV7-9
TGTGCCACCAGCAGAGATGTCCGTCGGGATGAGCAGTTCTTC | CATSRDVRRDEQFF | - | - | TRBJ2-1 | TRBV15
TGTGCCAGCAGCTCCCGGGATCTTAATGAAAAACTGTTTTTT | CASSSRDLNEKLFF | - | - | TRBJ1-4 | TRBV5-4
TGTGCCAGCAGCCAAGAACGACTAGCGGGCTTTCCTTACTTC | CASSQERLAGFPYF | once | TRBD2 | TRBJ2-7 | TRBV4-2
TGTGCCAGCAGTACGTACAGGGCCTCGGTCAACTTTTCTGGAAACACCATATATTTT | CASSTYRASVNFSGNTIYF | - | - | TRBJ1-3 | TRBV28
TGTGCCAGCAGCCCCTCCTCTAGCGGGAGGATCGACGAGCAGTACTTC | CASSPSSSGRIDEQYF | once | TRBD2 | TRBJ2-7 | TRBV7-9
TGTGCCAGCAGCACGGGACTAGCCTACGAGCAGTACTTC | CASSTGLAYEQYF | - | TRBD2 | TRBJ2-7 | TRBV5-4
TGTGCCAGCAGCCAAGCTGGGCGGGAGACAGATACGCAGTATTTT | CASSQAGRETDTQYF | - | TRBD2 | TRBJ2-3 | TRBV14
TGCGCCAGCAGCCAAGAGCAAATGGCAGGGGGATCCTACAATGAGCAGTTCTTC | CASSQEQMAGGSYNEQFF | - | TRBD1 | TRBJ2-1 | TRBV4-3
TGTGCCAGCAGTATGCCAGGGCGATCCTACGAGCAGTACTTC | CASSMPGRSYEQYF | - | - | TRBJ2-7 | TRBV25-1
TGTGCCAGCAGCCCCGGGACTAGCGGGATTTACGAGCAGTACTTC | CASSPGTSGIYEQYF | once | TRBD2 | TRBJ2-7 | TRBV9
TGTGCCAGCAGCGAGCAGCGGGGGGCCCTCGAGGGATACGAGCAGTACTTC | CASSEQRGALEGYEQYF | - | TRBD2 | TRBJ2-7 | TRBV13